This TCR beta chain is drawn from a study of cytomegalovirus exposure and HLA in healthy donors. Study as a whole: In a previous analysis, more than 90 million unique TCR beta sequences were found from 150 million to 200 million T cells. Findings of the study overall: The CMV antigen specificity of a few CMV-associated chains was confirmed through in vitro analysis. Analysis performed later showed TCR beta chains linked to HLA being more clonally expanded than equally common others.

On this clone itself: Its antigen remains unidentified.

The V gene's germline CDR1 is MNHEY and CDR2 SVGAGI. There are 15 residues in the CDR3. Trimming at V came to 2 bases and at J to 1 base, leaving 4 bases not matched to a gene. PCR employed 60 Vbeta and 13 Jbeta primers. Assay used: immunoSEQ multiplex PCR; TCRdb lists only in-frame clones, some missing. The sample has about 140,000 clones; under 80% are singletons. Sequencing was performed on PBMCs. The sequence was obtained from a male donor in good health and CMV-seronegative. This chain uses TRBV6-5 with TRBJ1-2; TRBD1 agrees at 7 bases. The DNA of the CDR3 is TGTGCCAGCAGTTACCAGGGGGGCTTTAACTATGGCTACACCTTC. Translating it yields CASSYQGGFNYGYTF.